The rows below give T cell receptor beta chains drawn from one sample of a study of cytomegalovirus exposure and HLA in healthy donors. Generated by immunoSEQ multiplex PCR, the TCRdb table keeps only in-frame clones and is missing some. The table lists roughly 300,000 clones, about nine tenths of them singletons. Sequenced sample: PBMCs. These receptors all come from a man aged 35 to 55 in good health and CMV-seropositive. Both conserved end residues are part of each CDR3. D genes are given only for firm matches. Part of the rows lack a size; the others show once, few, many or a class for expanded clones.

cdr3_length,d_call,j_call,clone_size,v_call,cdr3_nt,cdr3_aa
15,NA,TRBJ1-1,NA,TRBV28,TGTGCCAGCAGTCGGGTTGGGGGCATGAACACTGAAGCTTTCTTT,CASSRVGGMNTEAFF
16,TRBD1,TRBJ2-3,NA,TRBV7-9,TGTGCCAGCAGCCCTAACTGGTACAGGGGGACAGATACGCAGTATTTT,CASSPNWYRGTDTQYF
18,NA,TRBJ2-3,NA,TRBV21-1,TGTGCCAGCAGCCTAAACCCAAGGACAGATCCTAGCACAGATACGCAGTATTTT,CASSLNPRTDPSTDTQYF
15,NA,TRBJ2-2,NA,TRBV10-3,TGTGCCATCAGTGAGACCGACTCCAGTCCGGGGGAGCTGTTTTTT,CAISETDSSPGELFF
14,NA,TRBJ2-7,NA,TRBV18,TGTGCCAGCTCACCGGACGGGGGAGCCTACGAGCAGTACTTC,CASSPDGGAYEQYF
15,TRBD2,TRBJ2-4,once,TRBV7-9,TGTGCCAGCAGTCTCCCGACTAGCGGGGAAAACATTCAGTACTTC,CASSLPTSGENIQYF
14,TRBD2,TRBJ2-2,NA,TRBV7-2,TGTGCCAGCAGCTTTGGACTAGGCACCGGGGAGCTGTTTTTT,CASSFGLGTGELFF
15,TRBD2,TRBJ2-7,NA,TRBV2,TGTGCCAGCACCGGACCAACTAGCGGGAGTTTCGAGCAGTACTTC,CASTGPTSGSFEQYF
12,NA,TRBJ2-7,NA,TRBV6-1,TGTGCCAGCCTCGCAACGGCCTACGAGCAGTACTTC,CASLATAYEQYF
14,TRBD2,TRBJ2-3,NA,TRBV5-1,TGCGCCAGCAGCTTAGGGACTAGTGGAGATACGCAGTATTTT,CASSLGTSGDTQYF
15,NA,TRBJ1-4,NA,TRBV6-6,TGTGCCAGCAGTTACTCGGCGGCCCTCGGTGAAAAACTGTTTTTT,CASSYSAALGEKLFF
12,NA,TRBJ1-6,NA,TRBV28,TGTGCCAGCCGGGGTCCTAATTCACCCCTCCACTTT,CASRGPNSPLHF
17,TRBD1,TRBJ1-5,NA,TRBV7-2,TGTGCCAGCAGCTCCCCCCGGACAGGGGGCAGGAATCAGCCCCAGCATTTT,CASSSPRTGGRNQPQHF
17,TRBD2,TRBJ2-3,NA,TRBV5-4,TGTGCCAGCAGCGCCGGAACTAGCGGGGGTAGCACAGATACGCAGTATTTT,CASSAGTSGGSTDTQYF
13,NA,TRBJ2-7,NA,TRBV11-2,TGTGCCAGCAGCCAGGGAGGACCCTACGAGCAGTACTTC,CASSQGGPYEQYF
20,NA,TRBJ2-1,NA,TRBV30,TGTGCCTGGAGTGTAAGGGGACAGCTCGAGCGGGAGACGGGGTACAATGAGCAGTTCTTC,CAWSVRGQLERETGYNEQFF
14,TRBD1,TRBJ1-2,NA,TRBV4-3,TGCGCCAGCAGCCAAGAGCAGGGGGTCTATGGCTACACCTTC,CASSQEQGVYGYTF
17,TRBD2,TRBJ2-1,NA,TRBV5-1,TGCGCCAGCAGCGGTGGACAGACTAGCGGGAGTTTGGATGAGCAGTTCTTC,CASSGGQTSGSLDEQFF
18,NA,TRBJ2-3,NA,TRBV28,TGTGCCAGCAGGGGGAATGACCCCCAAAAACAGGGCAAAGATACGCAGTATTTT,CASRGNDPQKQGKDTQYF
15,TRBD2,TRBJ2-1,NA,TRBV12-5,TGTGCTAGTGCCCTCGGACTAGCGGGTACAAATGAGCAGTTCTTC,CASALGLAGTNEQFF
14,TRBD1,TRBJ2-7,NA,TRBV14,TGTGCCAGCAGCCCCGGGACAGGGACCTACGAGCAGTACTTC,CASSPGTGTYEQYF
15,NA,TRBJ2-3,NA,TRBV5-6,TGTGCCAGCAGCTTGGAGGGGGTTCGAACAGATACGCAGTATTTT,CASSLEGVRTDTQYF
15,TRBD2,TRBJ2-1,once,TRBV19,TGTGCCAGTAGCACACTAGCGGGAGGTGTTAATGAGCAGTTCTTC,CASSTLAGGVNEQFF
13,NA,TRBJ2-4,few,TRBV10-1,TGCGCCAGCACCGGACAAGGAGAAAACATTCAGTACTTC,CASTGQGENIQYF
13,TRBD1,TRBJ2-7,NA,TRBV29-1,TGCAGCGTACGCCGGGACAGCTCCTACGAGCAGTACTTC,CSVRRDSSYEQYF
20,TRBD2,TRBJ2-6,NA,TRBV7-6,TGTGCCAGCAGCCCCCTGGGCGGTCTAGCGGGGATCTCTGGGGCCAACGTCCTGACTTTC,CASSPLGGLAGISGANVLTF
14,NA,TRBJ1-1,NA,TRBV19,TGTGCCAGTAGTATGGAGGGGCGGAACACTGAAGCTTTCTTT,CASSMEGRNTEAFF
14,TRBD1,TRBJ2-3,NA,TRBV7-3,TGTGCCAGCAGCTTACAGGGGGCAGGGGATACGCAGTATTTT,CASSLQGAGDTQYF
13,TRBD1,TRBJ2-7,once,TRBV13,TGTGCCAGCAGCCGGGACAGGGATTACGAGCAGTACTTC,CASSRDRDYEQYF
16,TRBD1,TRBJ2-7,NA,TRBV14,TGTGCCAGCAGCCAAGACCCCGGGACAGTCTCCTACGAGCAGTACTTC,CASSQDPGTVSYEQYF
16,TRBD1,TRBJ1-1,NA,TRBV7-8,TGTGCCAGCAGCTTAGTGGACAGGGGGCGCGAAACTGAAGCTTTCTTT,CASSLVDRGRETEAFF
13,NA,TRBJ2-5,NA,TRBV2,TGTGCCAGCAGTTATTTCGGGCAAGAGACCCAGTACTTC,CASSYFGQETQYF
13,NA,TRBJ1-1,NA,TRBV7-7,TGTGCTAGCAGCTTAGGCGAGGCGACTGAAGCTTTCTTT,CASSLGEATEAFF
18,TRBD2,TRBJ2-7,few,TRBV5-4,TGTGCCAGCAGCTTCGGGACTAGCGGGGATCTTATCACCTACGAGCAGTACTTC,CASSFGTSGDLITYEQYF
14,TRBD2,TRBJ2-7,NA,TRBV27,TGTGCCAGCAGACTAAGCGGGAGAGGCTACGAGCAGTACTTC,CASRLSGRGYEQYF
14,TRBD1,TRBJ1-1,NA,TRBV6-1,TGTGCCAGCAGCAGACAGGGGCTGAACACTGAAGCTTTCTTT,CASSRQGLNTEAFF
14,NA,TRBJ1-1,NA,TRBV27,TGTGCCAGCAGTTTACAGGGACACTTCACTGAAGCTTTCTTT,CASSLQGHFTEAFF
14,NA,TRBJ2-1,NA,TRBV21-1,TGTGCCAGCAGTTGGCCCACAGGGTGCAATGAGCAGTTCTTC,CASSWPTGCNEQFF
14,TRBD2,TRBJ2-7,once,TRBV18,TGTGCCAGCTCACCACCGACTAGCATCGGCGAGCAGTACTTC,CASSPPTSIGEQYF
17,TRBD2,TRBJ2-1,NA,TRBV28,TGTGCCAGCAGCCCGAATCCGGGACTAGCGGGATACAATGAGCAGTTCTTC,CASSPNPGLAGYNEQFF